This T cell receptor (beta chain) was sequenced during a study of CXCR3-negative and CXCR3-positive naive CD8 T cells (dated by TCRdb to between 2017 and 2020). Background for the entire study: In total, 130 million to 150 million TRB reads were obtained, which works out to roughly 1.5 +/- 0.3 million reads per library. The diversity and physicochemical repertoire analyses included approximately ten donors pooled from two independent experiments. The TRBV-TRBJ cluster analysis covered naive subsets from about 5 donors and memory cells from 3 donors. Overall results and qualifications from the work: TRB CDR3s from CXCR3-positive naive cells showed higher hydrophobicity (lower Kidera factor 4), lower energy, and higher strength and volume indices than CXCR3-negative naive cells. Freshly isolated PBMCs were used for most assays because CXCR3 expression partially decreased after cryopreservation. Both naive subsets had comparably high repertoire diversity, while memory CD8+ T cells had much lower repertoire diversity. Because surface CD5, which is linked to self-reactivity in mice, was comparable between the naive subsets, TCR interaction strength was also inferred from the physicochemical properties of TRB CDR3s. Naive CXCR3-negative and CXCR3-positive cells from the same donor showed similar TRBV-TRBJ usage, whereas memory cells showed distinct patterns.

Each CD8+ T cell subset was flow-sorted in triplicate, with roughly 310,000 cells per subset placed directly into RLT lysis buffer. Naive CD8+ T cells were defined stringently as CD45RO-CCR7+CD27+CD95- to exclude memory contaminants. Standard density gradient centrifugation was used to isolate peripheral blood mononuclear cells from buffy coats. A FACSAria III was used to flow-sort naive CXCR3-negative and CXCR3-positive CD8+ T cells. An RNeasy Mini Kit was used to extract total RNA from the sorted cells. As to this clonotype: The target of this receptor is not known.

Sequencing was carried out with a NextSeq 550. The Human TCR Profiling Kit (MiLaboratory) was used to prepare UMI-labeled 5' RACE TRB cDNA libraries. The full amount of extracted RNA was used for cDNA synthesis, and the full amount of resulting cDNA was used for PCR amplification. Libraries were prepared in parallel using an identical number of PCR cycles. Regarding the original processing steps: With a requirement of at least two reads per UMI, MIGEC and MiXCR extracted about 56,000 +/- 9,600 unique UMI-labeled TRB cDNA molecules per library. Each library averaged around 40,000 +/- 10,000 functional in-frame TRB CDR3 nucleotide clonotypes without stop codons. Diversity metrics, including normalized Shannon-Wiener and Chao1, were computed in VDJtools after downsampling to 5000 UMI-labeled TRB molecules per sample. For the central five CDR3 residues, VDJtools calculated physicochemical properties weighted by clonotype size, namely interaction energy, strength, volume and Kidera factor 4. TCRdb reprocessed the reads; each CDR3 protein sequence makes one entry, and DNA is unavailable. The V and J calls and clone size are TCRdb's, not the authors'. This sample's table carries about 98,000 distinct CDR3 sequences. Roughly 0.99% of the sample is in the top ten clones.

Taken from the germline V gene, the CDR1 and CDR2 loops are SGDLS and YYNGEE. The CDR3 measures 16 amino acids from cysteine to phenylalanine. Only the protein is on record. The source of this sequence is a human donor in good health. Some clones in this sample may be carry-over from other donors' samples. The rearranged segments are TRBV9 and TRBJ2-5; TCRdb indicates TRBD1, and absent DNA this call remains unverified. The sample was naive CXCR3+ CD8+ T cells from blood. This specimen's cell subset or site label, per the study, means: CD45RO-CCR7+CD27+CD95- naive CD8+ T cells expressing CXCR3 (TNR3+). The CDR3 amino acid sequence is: CASSVEGSGGGVTQYF.